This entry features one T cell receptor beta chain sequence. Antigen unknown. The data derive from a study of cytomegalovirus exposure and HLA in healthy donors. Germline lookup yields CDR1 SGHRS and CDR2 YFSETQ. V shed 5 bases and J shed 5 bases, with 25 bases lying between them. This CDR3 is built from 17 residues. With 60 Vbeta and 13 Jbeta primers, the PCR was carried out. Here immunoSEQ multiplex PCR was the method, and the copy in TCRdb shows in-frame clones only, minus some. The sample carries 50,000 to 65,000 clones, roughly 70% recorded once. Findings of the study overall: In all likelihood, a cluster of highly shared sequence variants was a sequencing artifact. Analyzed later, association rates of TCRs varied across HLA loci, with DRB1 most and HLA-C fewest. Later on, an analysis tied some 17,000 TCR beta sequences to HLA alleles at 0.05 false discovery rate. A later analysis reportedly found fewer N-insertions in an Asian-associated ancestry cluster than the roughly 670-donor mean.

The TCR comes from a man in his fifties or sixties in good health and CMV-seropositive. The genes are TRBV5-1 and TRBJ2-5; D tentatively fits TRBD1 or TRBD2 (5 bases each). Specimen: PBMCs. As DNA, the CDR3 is TGCGCCAGCAGTTTGAGGGGCCGGCAGGGAATAAGGGAGACCCAGTACTTC. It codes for CASSLRGRQGIRETQYF.